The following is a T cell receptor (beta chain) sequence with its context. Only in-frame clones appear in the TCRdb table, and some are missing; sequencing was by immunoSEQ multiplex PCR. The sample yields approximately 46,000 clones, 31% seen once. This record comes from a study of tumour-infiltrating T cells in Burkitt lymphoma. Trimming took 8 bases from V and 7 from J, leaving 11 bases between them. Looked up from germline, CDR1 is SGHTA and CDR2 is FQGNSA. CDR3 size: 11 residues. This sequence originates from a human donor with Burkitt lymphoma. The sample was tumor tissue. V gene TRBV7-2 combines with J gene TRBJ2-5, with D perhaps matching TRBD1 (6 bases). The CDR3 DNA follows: TGTGCCAGCGGGACATTAGGGACCCAGTACTTC. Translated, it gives CASGTLGTQYF.